This T cell receptor (beta chain) appears in the sequencing data of a study of blood T cell repertoires in COVID-19. Here immunoSEQ multiplex PCR was the method, and the copy in TCRdb shows in-frame clones only, minus some. Among a few hundred thousand clones, about 88% were seen once, and the ten largest hold over 10%. V lost 1 base, J lost 5 bases, and 9 bases lay in between. The germline gives CDR1 SGHAT, CDR2 FQNNGV. This CDR3 has 13 residues. The chain joins TRBV11-2 to TRBJ2-7; TRBD2 is a possible D gene (6 bases). The TCR was taken from a woman between 65 and 79 years old with COVID-19, enrolled during active disease. The sample comprised peripheral blood. The CDR3 reads CASSLGTNNEQYF. CDR3 in DNA: TGTGCCAGCAGCTTAGGGACTAATAACGAGCAGTACTTC.